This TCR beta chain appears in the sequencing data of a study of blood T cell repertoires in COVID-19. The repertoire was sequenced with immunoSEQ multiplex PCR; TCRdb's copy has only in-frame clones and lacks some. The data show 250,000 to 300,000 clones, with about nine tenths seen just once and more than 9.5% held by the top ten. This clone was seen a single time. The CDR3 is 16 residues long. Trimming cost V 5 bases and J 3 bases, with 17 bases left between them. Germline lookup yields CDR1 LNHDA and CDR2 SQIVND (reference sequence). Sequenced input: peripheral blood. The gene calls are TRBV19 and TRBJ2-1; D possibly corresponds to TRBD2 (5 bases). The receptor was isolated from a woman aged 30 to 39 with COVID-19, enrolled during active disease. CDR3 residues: CASSPTRGSGYNEQFF. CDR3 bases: TGTGCCAGTAGTCCCACACGGGGAAGTGGCTACAATGAGCAGTTCTTC.